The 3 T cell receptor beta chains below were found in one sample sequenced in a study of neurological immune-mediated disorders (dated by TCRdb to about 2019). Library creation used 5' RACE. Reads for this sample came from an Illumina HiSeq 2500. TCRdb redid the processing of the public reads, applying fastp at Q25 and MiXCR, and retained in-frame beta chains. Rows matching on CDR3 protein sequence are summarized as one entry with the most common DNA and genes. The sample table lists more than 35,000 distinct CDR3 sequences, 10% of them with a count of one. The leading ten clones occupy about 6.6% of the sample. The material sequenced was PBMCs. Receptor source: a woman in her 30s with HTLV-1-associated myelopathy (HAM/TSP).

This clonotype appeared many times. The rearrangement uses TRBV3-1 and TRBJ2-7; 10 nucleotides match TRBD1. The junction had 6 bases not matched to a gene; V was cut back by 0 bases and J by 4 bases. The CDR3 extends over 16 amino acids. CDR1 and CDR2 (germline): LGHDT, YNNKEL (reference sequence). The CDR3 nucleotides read TGTGCCAGCAGCCAAGATCGGGGGACAGGGGCTTACGAGCAGTACTTC. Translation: CASSQDRGTGAYEQYF.

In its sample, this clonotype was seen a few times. The CDR3 bases are TGCGCCAGCAGTGAGACAGGTTCGACCTACGAGCAGTACTTC. Translating it yields CASSETGSTYEQYF. This sequence joins TRBV10-1 and TRBJ2-7; tentatively, D is TRBD1 (5 bases). Germline CDR1 reads WNHNN; CDR2 reads SYGVQD (reference sequence). With 2 bases removed from V and 2 bases from J, the gap between germline ends came to 10 bases. This CDR3 comprises 14 residues.

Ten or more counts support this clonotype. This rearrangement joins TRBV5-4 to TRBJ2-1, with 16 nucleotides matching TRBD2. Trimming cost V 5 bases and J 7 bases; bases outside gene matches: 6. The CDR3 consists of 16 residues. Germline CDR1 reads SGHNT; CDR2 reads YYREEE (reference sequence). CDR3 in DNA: TGTGCCAGCAGGGGACTAGCGGGGGGGCCTAGAAATGAGCAGTTCTTC. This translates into CASRGLAGGPRNEQFF. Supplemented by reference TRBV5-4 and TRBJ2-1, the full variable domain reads ETGVTQSPTHLIKTRGQQVTLRCSSQSGHNTVSWYQQALGQGPQFIFQYYREEENGRGNFPPRFSGLQFPNYSSELNVNALELDDSALYLCASRGLAGGPRNEQFFGPGTRLTVL.